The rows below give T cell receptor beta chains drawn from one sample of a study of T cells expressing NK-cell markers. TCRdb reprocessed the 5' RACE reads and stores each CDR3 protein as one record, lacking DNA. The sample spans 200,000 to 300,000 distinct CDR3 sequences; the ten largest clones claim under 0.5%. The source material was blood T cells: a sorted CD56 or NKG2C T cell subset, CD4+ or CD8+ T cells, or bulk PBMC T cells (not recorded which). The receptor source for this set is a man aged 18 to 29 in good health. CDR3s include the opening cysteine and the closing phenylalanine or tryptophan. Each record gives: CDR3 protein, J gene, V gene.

CDR3 protein: CASSRGNEQFF
J gene: TRBJ2-1
V gene: TRBV27

CDR3 protein: CASSQGRGHYNEQFF
J gene: TRBJ2-1
V gene: TRBV14

CDR3 protein: CASSLARTGTSTDTQYF
J gene: TRBJ2-3
V gene: TRBV5-1

CDR3 protein: CASTPTGEDEQFF
J gene: TRBJ2-1
V gene: TRBV4-3

CDR3 protein: CASSLTTGLLYNEQFF
J gene: TRBJ2-1
V gene: TRBV7-8

CDR3 protein: CASSIPENYGYTF
J gene: TRBJ1-2
V gene: TRBV5-4

CDR3 protein: CASLDRLNTGELFF
J gene: TRBJ2-2
V gene: TRBV6-2/TRBV6-3

CDR3 protein: CASRTQGGAGGNTIYF
J gene: TRBJ1-3
V gene: TRBV4-2

CDR3 protein: CASSTGLAGLIYNEQFF
J gene: TRBJ2-1
V gene: TRBV19

CDR3 protein: CASSYRGTSYEQYF
J gene: TRBJ2-7
V gene: TRBV6-2/TRBV6-3

CDR3 protein: CASSLDRGSVQETQYF
J gene: TRBJ2-5
V gene: TRBV5-6

CDR3 protein: CASSLAEAGLEFF
J gene: TRBJ2-1
V gene: TRBV11-1

CDR3 protein: CATSRPGQGLNTEAFF
J gene: TRBJ1-1
V gene: TRBV15

CDR3 protein: CASSSRWTGELFF
J gene: TRBJ2-2
V gene: TRBV19